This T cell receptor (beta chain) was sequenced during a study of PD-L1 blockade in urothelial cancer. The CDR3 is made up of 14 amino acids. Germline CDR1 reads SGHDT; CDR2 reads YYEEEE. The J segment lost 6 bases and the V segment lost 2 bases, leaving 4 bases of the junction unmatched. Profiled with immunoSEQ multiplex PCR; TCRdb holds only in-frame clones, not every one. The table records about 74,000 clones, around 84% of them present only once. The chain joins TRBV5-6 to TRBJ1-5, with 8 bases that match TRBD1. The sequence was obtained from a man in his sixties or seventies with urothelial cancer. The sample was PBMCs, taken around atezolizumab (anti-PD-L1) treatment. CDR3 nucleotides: TGTGCCAGCAGCTTAGGAGACAGGGGTCAGCCCCAGCATTTT. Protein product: CASSLGDRGQPQHF.